This record concerns one T cell receptor beta chain sequence. The antigen this receptor binds is unknown. Base qualities were left out, and no much larger clone turns up one base away. The cohort consisted of 670 or so healthy bone marrow donors. At the time of sampling, every cohort member was nominally healthy, though immune exposures that went unrecorded were likely present. The donor was CMV seropositive and was included in the group of 250 to 300 seropositive cohort members. A peripheral blood sample was collected from each donor, and TCR beta sequencing was performed on peripheral blood mononuclear cells. Genomic DNA extraction from the blood cell samples was performed with the Qiagen DNeasy Blood Extraction Kit. Library preparation was by the immunoSEQ multiplex PCR assay. The multiplex PCR relied on a mix of 60 forward primers for TCR Vbeta segments and 13 reverse primers for TCR Jbeta segments. The CDR3 region of rearranged TCR beta genes was amplified from genomic DNA with a multiplex PCR assay. The Illumina HiSeq System was used to sequence the amplified TCR beta libraries as 87-base-pair reads. The published analysis was carried out like this. In a later analysis, 77 million or so unique TCR beta chains were counted across the 690 or so repertoires, and roughly 10 million of these chains were shared by at least two donors. To remove PCR and sequencing errors, raw reads were error-corrected and collapsed into unique sequences using a nearest-neighbor algorithm that merged closely related sequences. Alignment of CDR3 sequences to IMGT reference sequences was used to assign V, D and J gene segments. For a sequence to be retained, a match of at least six nucleotides was required to both a V gene segment and a J gene segment. Rearrangements were called productive when the CDR3 lacked stop codons and stayed in frame with V and J; all others were non-productive. Following IMGT convention, CDR3 was defined as the stretch from the second conserved V-encoded cysteine to the conserved J-encoded phenylalanine. In an earlier analysis of around 540 of the donors, sequences lacking an unambiguous match to a single V gene segment were excluded. An earlier analysis of a few hundred of the donors classified V segments as functional when productive rearrangements were above 56.7% and as segregating when the standard deviation between donors was above 5%. A statistical classification framework was developed to diagnose cytomegalovirus status using the catalog of TCR beta chain sequences. In a later analysis, V and J genes were assigned by comparing TCR nucleotide sequences against IMGT/GENE-DB human TR gene sequences. The TCRdist pipeline was used in a later analysis to assign CDR3 sequences and most-parsimonious VDJ recombination scenarios. A later analysis defined each TCR beta chain by its CDR3 amino acid sequence plus V-gene family, and excluded reads lacking a unique V-gene family. In a later analysis, fewer than 600 highly shared, low-generation-probability nucleotide sequences were removed to address suspected cross-contamination and a sequencing artifact. A later analysis calculated a clonal expansion index for each public chain from normalized within-repertoire ranks of inferred template counts. Generation probabilities in a later analysis came from a VDJ recombination model fitted to out-of-frame rearrangements, and those results were checked against IGoR. Hypergeometric tests were used in a later analysis to score TCR-TCR, TCR-HLA and TCR-CMV co-occurrence, with a repertoire-size bias correction applied to the TCR pairs. In a later analysis, false discovery rates were estimated by permuting HLA or CMV assignments 20 times. In a later analysis, co-occurring TCRs were grouped using DBSCAN, with TCRdist sequence similarity added in when clustering inside HLA-allele-positive subsets. Co-occurrence clustering excluded repertoires with fewer than 30,000 or more than 120,000 public chains, plus five with anomalous nucleotide sharing. TCRdb re-hosts the immuneACCESS table, in-frame sequences only. Its copies lack some clones; in the studies checked, an unresolved V gene accounts for under half of them, and the cause for the rest is not known. Clone size and the V and J calls come from that table; the DNA yielded D and trimming. The sample profile shows approximately 100,000 clones; around 79% of them were found once. Jointly, the top ten make up 14% of the sample.

The entry originates in a study of cytomegalovirus exposure and HLA in healthy donors (dated by TCRdb to 2016 to 2017). Regarding the study in general: In an earlier analysis of roughly 500 of the donors, 250 to 350 Gb of sequence data and 100 million or so unique TCR beta sequences from 150 million to 200 million T cells were reported. About 280 gigabases of sequencing data and some 85 million unique TCR sequences were included in an early release covering about 700 HLA-typed donors. Of the 398 genotyped donors, roughly 85% fell in the genetic ancestry cluster associated with self-reported Caucasian donors. The study aimed to test whether cataloging public T cell receptors could reveal signatures of past pathogen exposure. The study profiled the T cell repertoires of approximately 700 subjects by immunosequencing and related them to cytomegalovirus serostatus. Along with the roughly 610-subject first cohort, a separate validation cohort of 120 different subjects was used. To predict cytomegalovirus infection status, the study combined high-throughput TCR immunosequencing, statistical association of individual TCRs with disease status, and machine learning. A later analysis re-examined previously published TCR beta repertoires from over 500 donors and added high-resolution HLA genotyping to investigate patterns of TCR occurrence. The later analysis used no new phenotypic data to find candidate immune exposures, relying instead on TCR beta sequences and their occurrence across donors. An earlier analysis of approximately 630 of the donors applied high-throughput TCR beta sequencing to assess whether each TCR beta V gene segment acted as functional or pseudogenic. Alongside the repertoire data, information on donor age, sex, ethnicity and CMV serostatus was compiled. In a later genetic analysis, genome-wide SNP genotypes for about 55% of the roughly 700 donors were used, and that subset was treated as a discovery cohort. Every discovery cohort repertoire had been produced on one sequencing platform. HLA typing covered class I and class II loci at four-digit resolution. Typing coverage varied by locus: roughly 629-640 donors for A, B, C, DRB1 and DQB1; roughly 520 for DQA1; about 600 for DPA1; 450 to 480 for DPB1. About 5 DR-DQ haplotypes were handled as single units for association and clustering, since linkage in the cohort was strong. Among about 400 genotyped donors of the cohort, an average of roughly 230,000 unique TCR beta nucleotide sequences was sequenced per donor, of which 15% to 20% were non-productive.

Overall study results and their limits: When HLA alleles, especially DR and DQ, strongly co-occurred, TCR associations were difficult to assign to individual alleles. In a later genetic analysis, fewer N-insertions in productive TCRs were reported among donors in an Asian-associated ancestry cluster than the roughly 700-donor mean. For the cohort, immune exposure information was limited to CMV serostatus. In vitro tests confirmed that a few of the cytomegalovirus-associated TCR beta chains recognize cytomegalovirus antigens. In this cohort, only TCR beta chains were sequenced, and detectable features were limited by the absence of alpha or paired-chain data. A further reported finding was that TCR beta sequences accurately predicted the HLA-A and HLA-B alleles for most subjects in the first cohort. In a later analysis, several top co-occurrence clusters were reported to appear linked to parvovirus B19, influenza, CMV and Epstein-Barr virus. Linkage disequilibrium might explain the correlated functional status among segregating V segments, but an unknown experimental factor could not be excluded. In both the original and validation cohorts, the classifier was reported to diagnose cytomegalovirus status with high specificity and sensitivity. V-gene and J-gene trimming of TCR beta chains was associated with a missense DCLRE1C variant in a later genetic analysis, and the association was replicated in an independent cohort. The study listed 150 to 200 TCR beta chains as associated with cytomegalovirus. It was suggested by the authors that the approach could potentially be generalized to other disease states and immunological phenotypes. In a later analysis, most CMV-associated TCR beta chains were found to appear HLA-restricted, with HLA associations seemingly driven largely by CMV exposure. The sequencing pipeline was judged likely to have produced a cluster of highly shared sequence variants as a technical artifact. In a later analysis, TCR association rates were found to vary across HLA loci, with the most associated TCRs seen for DRB1 alleles and the fewest for HLA-C alleles. An earlier analysis of 587 of the donors showed that most TCR beta V segments appeared in productive rearrangements either about 87% or about 30% of the time, which broadly matched IMGT annotations. The earlier analysis of 450 to 700 of the donors excluded approximately 15 rarely observed V segments, including chromosome 9 orphons, because counts were too low. Because some donors lacked HLA typing at each locus, the association tests relied only on the typed subset. Compared with equally common non-associated chains, HLA-associated TCR beta chains in a later analysis were more clonally expanded and had lower generation probabilities. Presence/absence analyses assumed roughly uniform sequencing depth across donors, an assumption that may not hold. Most TCR sequences were seen in very few donors, while some public TCRs were found in many individuals. A later analysis associated 16,951 TCR beta sequences with specific HLA alleles at a false discovery rate of 0.05.

Sequencing was carried out using PBMCs. This sequence originates from a male donor in good health and CMV-seropositive.

The DNA sequence is as follows: TGTGCCAGCATCTTACAGGGAGGGTACACTGAAGCTTTCTTT. Translated, it reads CASILQGGYTEAFF. In this chain, TRBV2 is recombined with TRBJ1-1; matching of 6 bases hints at TRBD1 as the D gene. At the junction V is shortened by 7 bases and J by 3 bases, with 15 bases in between. CDR1 SNHLY and CDR2 FYNNEI are derived from the germline V gene. Counted from cysteine to phenylalanine, this CDR3 has 14 amino acids. Kept here is only the CDR3 DNA, which spans 42 bases and is read in frame from base 1.